These T cell receptor beta chains were read from a single sample in a study of blood T cell repertoires in COVID-19. Assay: immunoSEQ multiplex PCR; the TCRdb copy retains only in-frame clones and omits some. The repertoire has roughly 260,000 clones, roughly nine tenths of them found once; the top ten carry around 9.5%. The source material was peripheral blood. Every receptor here comes from a man aged 35 to 55 who had recovered from COVID-19. Each CDR3 is given with its conserved first and last residue.

CDR3 protein	J gene	V gene
CASSLSRETQYF	TRBJ2-5	TRBV5-4
CASSQTDRFVGPQETQYF	TRBJ2-5	TRBV5-8
CASRNRDRTTEAFF	TRBJ1-1	TRBV6-5
CASSLMGLMGRDTEAFF	TRBJ1-1	TRBV7-6
CASSQTGYGYTF	TRBJ1-2	TRBV19
CASSEFQGAWGYTF	TRBJ1-2	TRBV2
CASSPSGGGGYEQYF	TRBJ2-7	TRBV27
CASSLFPSGGAGEQFF	TRBJ2-1	TRBV5-1
CASSVPTGSNTEAFF	TRBJ1-1	TRBV5-4
CASSLGPDTQYF	TRBJ2-3	TRBV19
CASSLAEATDTQYF	TRBJ2-3	TRBV7-2
CASRSRGRTTEAFF	TRBJ1-1	TRBV6-5
CASSRGVGQKLFF	TRBJ1-4	TRBV6-5
CASSQDQRGTDTQYF	TRBJ2-3	TRBV4-3